This entry features one TCR beta chain sequence. The target antigen is unknown. Time point denoted: cycle 4 day 1 (C4D1), after five to seven weeks of nivolumab. All trial patients relapsed after autologous stem cell transplantation. Germline V gene lookup returns CDR1 SGHNT and CDR2 YENEEA. The CDR3 consists of 15 residues. V gave up 1 base and J gave up 7 bases, with 17 bases separating them. This entry is derived from a study of PD-1 blockade in classical Hodgkin lymphoma. For the study at large: Patients were dosed intravenously with nivolumab at 3 mg/kg every 2 weeks.

Study-wide findings and caveats: Repertoire difference causes, possibly disease activity or prior therapy, remain undefined. A significant rise in TCR diversity by C4D1 was seen for CD4+ but not CD8+ cells. For complete responders, baseline diversity was comparable to that of newly diagnosed patients.

TCRdb's copy holds only in-frame clones and misses some; the assay was immunoSEQ multiplex PCR. The table records tens of thousands of clones, approximately 78% of them present only once. This TCR derives from a human donor with classical Hodgkin lymphoma. V usage is TRBV11-3 and J usage is TRBJ2-7; D remains ambiguous. The sample here was peripheral blood mononuclear cells (PBMCs), taken before the fourth cycle of nivolumab. The CDR3 loop reads CASSLVTTAGQEQYF. For the CDR3, the DNA is TGTGCCAGCAGCTTAGTCACCACCGCTGGGCAGGAGCAGTACTTC. Looking up the rest from reference TRBV11-3 and TRBJ2-7 gives the full variable domain: EAGVVQSPRYKIIEKKQPVAFWCNPISGHNTLYWYLQNLGQGPELLIRYENEEAVDDSQLPKDRFSAERLKGVDSTLKIQPAELGDSAVYLCASSLVTTAGQEQYFGPGTRLTVT.